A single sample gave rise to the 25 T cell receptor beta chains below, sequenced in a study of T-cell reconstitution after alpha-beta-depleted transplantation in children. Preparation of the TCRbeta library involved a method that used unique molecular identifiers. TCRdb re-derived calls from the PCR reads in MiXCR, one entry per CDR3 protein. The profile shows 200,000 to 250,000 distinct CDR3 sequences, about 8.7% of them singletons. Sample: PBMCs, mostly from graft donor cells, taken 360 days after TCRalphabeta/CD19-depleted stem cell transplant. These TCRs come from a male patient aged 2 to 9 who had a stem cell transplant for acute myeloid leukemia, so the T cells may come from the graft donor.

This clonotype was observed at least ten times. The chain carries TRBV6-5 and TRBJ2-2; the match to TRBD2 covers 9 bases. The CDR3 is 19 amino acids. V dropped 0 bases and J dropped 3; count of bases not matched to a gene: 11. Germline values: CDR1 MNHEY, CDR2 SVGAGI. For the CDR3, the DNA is TGTGCCAGCAGTTACTCGATGAGGGCGGGGGGGTTATACACCGGGGAGCTGTTTTTT. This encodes CASSYSMRAGGLYTGELFF.

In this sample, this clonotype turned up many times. DNA of the CDR3: TGCAGCGTGACAGTATCGGGGCAGCCCCAGCATTTT. It specifies CSVTVSGQPQHF. The J gene is TRBJ1-5, the V gene TRBV29-1, with D tentatively TRBD1 (5 bases). This CDR3 is built from 12 residues. V lost 6 bases and J lost 7, with 13 bases in between. CDR1 is SQVTM and CDR2 is ANQGSEA in the germline V gene.

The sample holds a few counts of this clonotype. CDR3 DNA sequence: TGCAGTGCTTCTCCTAGGGGGTTTGGGGCCAACGTCCTGACTTTC. This sequence encodes CSASPRGFGANVLTF. The gene calls are TRBV20-1 and TRBJ2-6; maybe TRBD1 (6 bases). CDR1 and CDR2 (germline): DFQATT, SNEGSKA (reference sequence). The CDR3 totals 15 residues. V was cut by 5 bases and J by 3 bases, with 14 bases left in between.

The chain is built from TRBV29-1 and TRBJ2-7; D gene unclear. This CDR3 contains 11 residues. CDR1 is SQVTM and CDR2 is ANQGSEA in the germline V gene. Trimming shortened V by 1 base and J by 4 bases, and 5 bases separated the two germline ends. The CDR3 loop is CSVEGRYEQYF. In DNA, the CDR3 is TGCAGCGTTGAAGGGCGTTACGAGCAGTACTTC.

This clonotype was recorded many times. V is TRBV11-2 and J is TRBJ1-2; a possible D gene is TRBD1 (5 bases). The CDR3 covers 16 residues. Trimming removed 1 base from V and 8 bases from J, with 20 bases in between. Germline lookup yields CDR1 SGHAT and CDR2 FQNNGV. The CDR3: CASSLAETDAGAGYTF. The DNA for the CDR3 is TGTGCCAGCAGCTTAGCTGAAACAGACGCCGGGGCGGGCTACACCTTC.

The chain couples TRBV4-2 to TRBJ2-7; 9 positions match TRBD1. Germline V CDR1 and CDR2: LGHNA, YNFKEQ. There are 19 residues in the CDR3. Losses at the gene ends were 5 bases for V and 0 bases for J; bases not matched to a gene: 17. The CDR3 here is CASSAERDRVPRSSYEQYV. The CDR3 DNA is TGTGCCAGCAGCGCGGAACGGGACAGGGTGCCACGAAGCTCCTACGAGCAGTACGTC.

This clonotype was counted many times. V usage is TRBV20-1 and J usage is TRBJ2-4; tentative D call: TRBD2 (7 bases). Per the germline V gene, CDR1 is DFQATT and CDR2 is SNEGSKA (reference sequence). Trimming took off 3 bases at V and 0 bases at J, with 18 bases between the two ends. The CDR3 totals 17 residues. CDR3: CSARGGGAHLAKNIQYF. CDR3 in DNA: TGCAGTGCTAGGGGAGGGGGGGCCCACCTAGCCAAAAACATTCAGTACTTC.

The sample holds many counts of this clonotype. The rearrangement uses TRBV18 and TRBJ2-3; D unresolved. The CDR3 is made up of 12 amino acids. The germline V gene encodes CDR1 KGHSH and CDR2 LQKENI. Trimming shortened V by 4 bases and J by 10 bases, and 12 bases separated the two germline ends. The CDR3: CASSLSELSQYF. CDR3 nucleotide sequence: TGTGCCAGCTCACTGTCAGAGTTGTCGCAGTATTTT. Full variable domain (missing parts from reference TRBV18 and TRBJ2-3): NAGVMQNPRHLVRRRGQEARLRCSPMKGHSHVYWYRQLPEEGLKFMVYLQKENIIDESGMPKERFSAEFPKEGPSILRIQQVVRGDSAAYFCASSLSELSQYFGPGTRLTVL.

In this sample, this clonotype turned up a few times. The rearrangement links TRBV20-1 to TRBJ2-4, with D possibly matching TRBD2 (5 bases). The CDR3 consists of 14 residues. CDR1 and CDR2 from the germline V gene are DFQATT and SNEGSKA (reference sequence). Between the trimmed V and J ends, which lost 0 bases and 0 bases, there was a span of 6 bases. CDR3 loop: CSARDRGAKNIQYF. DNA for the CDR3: TGCAGTGCTAGAGATCGGGGAGCCAAAAACATTCAGTACTTC.

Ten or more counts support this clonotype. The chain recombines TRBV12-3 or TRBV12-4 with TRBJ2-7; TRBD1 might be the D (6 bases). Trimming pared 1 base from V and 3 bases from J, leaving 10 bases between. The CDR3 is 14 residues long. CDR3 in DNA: TGTGCCAGCAGTTTAGTAGAAGGGGGCTACGAGCAGTACGTC. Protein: CASSLVEGGYEQYV.

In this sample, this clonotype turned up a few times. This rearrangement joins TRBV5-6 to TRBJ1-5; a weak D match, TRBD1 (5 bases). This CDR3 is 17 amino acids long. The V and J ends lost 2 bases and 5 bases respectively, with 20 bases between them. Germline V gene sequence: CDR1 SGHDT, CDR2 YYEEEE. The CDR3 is CASSFGRGRSGDQPQHF. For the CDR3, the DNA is TGTGCCAGCAGCTTCGGTAGGGGTCGGTCCGGGGATCAGCCCCAGCATTTT.

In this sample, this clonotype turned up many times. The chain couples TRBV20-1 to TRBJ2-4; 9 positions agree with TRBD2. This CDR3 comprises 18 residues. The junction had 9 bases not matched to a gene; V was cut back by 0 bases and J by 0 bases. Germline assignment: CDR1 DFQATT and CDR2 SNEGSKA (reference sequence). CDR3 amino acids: CSARDHIAGELAKNIQYF. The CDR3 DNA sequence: TGCAGTGCTAGAGATCACATAGCGGGGGAGCTAGCCAAAAACATTCAGTACTTC.

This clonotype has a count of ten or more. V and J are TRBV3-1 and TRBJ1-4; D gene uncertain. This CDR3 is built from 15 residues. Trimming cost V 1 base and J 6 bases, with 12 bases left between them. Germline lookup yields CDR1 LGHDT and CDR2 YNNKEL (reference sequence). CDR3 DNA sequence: TGTGCCAGCAGCCAAGTAGCGAAATGGGATGAAAAACTGTTTTTT. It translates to CASSQVAKWDEKLFF.

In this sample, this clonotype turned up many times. The CDR3 region is CSARVDRGSYEQYF. In nucleotides, the CDR3 is TGCAGTGCTAGAGTCGATCGGGGATCCTACGAGCAGTACTTC. This chain links TRBV20-1 with TRBJ2-7; maybe TRBD2 (5 bases). This CDR3 spans 14 amino acids. Germline CDR1 and CDR2: DFQATT and SNEGSKA (reference sequence). Trimming shortened V by 1 base and J by 1 base, and 11 bases separated the two germline ends.

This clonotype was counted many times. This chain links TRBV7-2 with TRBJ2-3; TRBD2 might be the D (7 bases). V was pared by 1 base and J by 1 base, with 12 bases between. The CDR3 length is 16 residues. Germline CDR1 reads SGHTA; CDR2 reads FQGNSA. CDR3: CASSLEGRGRTDTQYF. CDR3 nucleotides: TGTGCCAGCAGCTTAGAAGGGCGGGGGCGCACAGATACGCAGTATTTT.

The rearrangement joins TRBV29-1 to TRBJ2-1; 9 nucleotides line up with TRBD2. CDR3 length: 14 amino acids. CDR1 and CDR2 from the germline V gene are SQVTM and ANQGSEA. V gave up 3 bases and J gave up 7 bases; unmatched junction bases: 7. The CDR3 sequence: CSVEAGGPSNEQFF. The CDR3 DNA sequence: TGCAGCGTTGAGGCGGGAGGGCCCTCGAATGAGCAGTTCTTC.

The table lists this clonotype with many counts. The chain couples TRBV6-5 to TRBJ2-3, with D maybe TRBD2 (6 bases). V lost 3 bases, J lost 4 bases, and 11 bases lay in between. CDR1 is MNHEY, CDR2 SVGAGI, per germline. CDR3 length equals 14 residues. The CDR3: CASSYLGGSDTQYF. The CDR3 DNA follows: TGTGCCAGCAGTTATCTCGGGGGATCAGATACGCAGTATTTT.

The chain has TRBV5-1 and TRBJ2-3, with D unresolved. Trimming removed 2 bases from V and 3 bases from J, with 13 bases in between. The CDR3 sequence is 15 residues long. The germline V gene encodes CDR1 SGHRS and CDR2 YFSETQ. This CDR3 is CASSFGPGETDTQYF. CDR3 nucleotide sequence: TGCGCCAGCAGCTTCGGCCCCGGAGAGACAGATACGCAGTATTTT. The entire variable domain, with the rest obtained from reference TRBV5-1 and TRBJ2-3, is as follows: KAGVTQTPRYLIKTRGQQVTLSCSPISGHRSVSWYQQTPGQGLQFLFEYFSETQRNKGNFPGRFSGRQFSNSRSEMNVSTLELGDSALYLCASSFGPGETDTQYFGPGTRLTVL.

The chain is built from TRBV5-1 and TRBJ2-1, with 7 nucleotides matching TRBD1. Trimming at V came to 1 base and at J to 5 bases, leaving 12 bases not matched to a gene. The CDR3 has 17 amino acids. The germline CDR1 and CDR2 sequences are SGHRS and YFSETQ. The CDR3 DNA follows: TGCGCCAGCAGCTTGCTCGGGACAGTTTATTGGAACAATGAGCAGTTCTTC. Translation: CASSLLGTVYWNNEQFF.

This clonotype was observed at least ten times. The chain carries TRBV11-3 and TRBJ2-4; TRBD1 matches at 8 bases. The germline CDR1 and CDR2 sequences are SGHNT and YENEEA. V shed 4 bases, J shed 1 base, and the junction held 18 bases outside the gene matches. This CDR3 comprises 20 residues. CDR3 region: CASSSVFQGAKNGAKNIQYF. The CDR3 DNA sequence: TGTGCCAGCAGCTCCGTTTTCCAGGGGGCTAAGAATGGGGCCAAAAACATTCAGTACTTC. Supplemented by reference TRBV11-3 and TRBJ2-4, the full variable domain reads EAGVVQSPRYKIIEKKQPVAFWCNPISGHNTLYWYLQNLGQGPELLIRYENEEAVDDSQLPKDRFSAERLKGVDSTLKIQPAELGDSAVYLCASSSVFQGAKNGAKNIQYFGAGTRLSVL.

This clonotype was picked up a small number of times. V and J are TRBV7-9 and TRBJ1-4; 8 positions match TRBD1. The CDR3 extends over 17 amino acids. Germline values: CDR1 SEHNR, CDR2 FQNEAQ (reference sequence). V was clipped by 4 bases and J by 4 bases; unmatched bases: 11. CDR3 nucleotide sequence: TGTGCCAGCAGCTCAAGTTATCGGGACAGGTTTAATGAAAAACTGTTTTTT. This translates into CASSSSYRDRFNEKLFF.

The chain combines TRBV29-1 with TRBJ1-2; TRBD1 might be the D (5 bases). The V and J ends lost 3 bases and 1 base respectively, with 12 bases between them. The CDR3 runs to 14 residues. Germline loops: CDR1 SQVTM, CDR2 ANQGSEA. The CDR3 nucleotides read TGCAGCGTTGATTTGGCAGGGAGTAACTATGGCTACACCTTC. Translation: CSVDLAGSNYGYTF.

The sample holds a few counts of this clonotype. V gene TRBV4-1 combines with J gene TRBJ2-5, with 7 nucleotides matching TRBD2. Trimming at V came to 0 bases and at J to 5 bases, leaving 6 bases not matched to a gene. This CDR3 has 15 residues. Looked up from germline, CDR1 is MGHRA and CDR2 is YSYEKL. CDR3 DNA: TGCGCCAGCAGCCAAGATGAGCGGGACGGGGAGACCCAGTACTTC. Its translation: CASSQDERDGETQYF.

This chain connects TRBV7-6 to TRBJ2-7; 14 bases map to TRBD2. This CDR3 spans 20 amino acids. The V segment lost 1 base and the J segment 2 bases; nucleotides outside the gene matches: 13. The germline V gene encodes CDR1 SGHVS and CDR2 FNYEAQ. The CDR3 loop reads CASSLDHFGTSGRGAYEQYF. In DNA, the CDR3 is TGTGCCAGCAGCTTAGATCATTTCGGGACTAGCGGGAGAGGTGCCTACGAGCAGTACTTC.

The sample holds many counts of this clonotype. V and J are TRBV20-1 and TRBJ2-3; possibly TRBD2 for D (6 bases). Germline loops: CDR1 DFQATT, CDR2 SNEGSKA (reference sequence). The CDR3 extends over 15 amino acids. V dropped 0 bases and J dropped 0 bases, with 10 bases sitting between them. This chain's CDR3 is CSARDWRGSTDTQYF. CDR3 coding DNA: TGCAGTGCTAGAGATTGGAGGGGCAGCACAGATACGCAGTATTTT.